The 7 T cell receptor beta chains in this list originate from one sample, sequenced in a study of T cell responses to AZD1222 COVID-19 vaccine. Produced via immunoSEQ multiplex PCR; TCRdb's table is partial and in-frame only. The sample lists 110,000 or so clones; 80% to 95% were seen once. Here the sequenced sample was peripheral blood, taken 28 days after the second dose of the MenACWY control vaccine. The receptors originated from an adult who received the MenACWY meningococcal vaccine as a control.

The chain joins TRBV14 to TRBJ2-1; D is tentatively TRBD1 or TRBD2 (6 bases each). This CDR3 comprises 15 residues. Germline V gives CDR1 SGHDN, CDR2 FVKESK. V was trimmed by 4 bases and J by 7 bases, leaving 17 bases between them. CDR3 residues: CASSPMGGAWNEQFF. The CDR3 DNA reads as TGTGCCAGCAGCCCCATGGGGGGCGCTTGGAATGAGCAGTTCTTC. The whole variable domain, filled in from reference TRBV14 and TRBJ2-1, reads EAGVTQFPSHSVIEKGQTVTLRCDPISGHDNLYWYRRVMGKEIKFLLHFVKESKQDESGMPNNRFLAERTGGTYSTLKVQPAELEDSGVYFCASSPMGGAWNEQFFGPGTRLTVL.

The chain couples TRBV6-5 to TRBJ2-3; either TRBD1 or TRBD2 may fit D (5 bases each). V lost 5 bases and J lost 0, with 9 bases in between. This CDR3 is built from 14 residues. The germline V gene encodes CDR1 MNHEY and CDR2 SVGAGI. CDR3 sequence: CASSNRDSTDTQYF. DNA of the CDR3: TGTGCCAGCAGTAACCGGGACAGCACAGATACGCAGTATTTT.

The rearrangement uses TRBV18 and TRBJ1-4, with D possibly matching TRBD1 (5 bases). The CDR3 is 14 amino acids. V shed 3 bases and J shed 8 bases, with 13 bases lying between them. Germline assignment: CDR1 KGHSH and CDR2 LQKENI. The CDR3 protein is CASSPSGPVEKLFF. DNA for the CDR3: TGTGCCAGCTCACCCTCAGGGCCCGTCGAAAAACTGTTTTTT.

This chain uses TRBV27 with TRBJ1-5; possibly TRBD1 for D (5 bases). Germline V gives CDR1 MNHEY, CDR2 SMNVEV (reference sequence). V was cut by 3 bases and J by 3 bases, with 9 bases left in between. The CDR3 extends over 14 amino acids. CDR3 nucleotide sequence: TGTGCCAGCAGTTTTGGGGCCTTCAATCAGCCCCAGCATTTT. It is translated as CASSFGAFNQPQHF.

J is TRBJ2-1 and V is TRBV3-1 (or the pseudogene TRBV3-2); no definite D call. The CDR3 has 16 amino acids. Trimming stripped 2 bases from V and 5 bases from J, with 16 bases between. Germline CDR1 LGHDT, CDR2 YNNKEL (reference sequence). The CDR3 DNA reads TGTGCCAGCAGCCAATCCTCTCAGAGGCGAAACAATGAGCAGTTCTTC. Protein: CASSQSSQRRNNEQFF.

The chain recombines TRBV11-2 with TRBJ2-1, with 7 bases fitting TRBD1. The germline V gene has CDR1 SGHAT and CDR2 FQNNGV. With V trimmed by 5 bases and J by 7 bases, 11 bases remained unmatched. This CDR3 region has 15 residues. Written as DNA, the CDR3 is TGTGCCAGCAGCAACGACAGGGCCCAGTGGAATGAGCAGTTCTTC. It is translated as CASSNDRAQWNEQFF.

The gene calls are TRBV5-1 and TRBJ1-2; the D is unclear. Trimming shortened V by 1 base and J by 4 bases, and 11 bases separated the two germline ends. Germline V gene data show CDR1 as SGHRS and CDR2 as YFSETQ. The length of the CDR3 is 14 residues. Written as DNA, the CDR3 is TGCGCCAGCAGCTTGTATTCGAACATCTATGGCTACACCTTC. Amino acid sequence: CASSLYSNIYGYTF.